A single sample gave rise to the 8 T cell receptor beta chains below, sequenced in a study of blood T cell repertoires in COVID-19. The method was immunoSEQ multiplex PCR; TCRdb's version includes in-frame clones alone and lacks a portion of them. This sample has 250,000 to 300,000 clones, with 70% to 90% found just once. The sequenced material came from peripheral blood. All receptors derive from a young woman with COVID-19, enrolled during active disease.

In nucleotides, the CDR3 is TGTGCCAGCAGCTTACGGGGGTCGGGAGGAGATACGCAGTATTTT. Translated, it gives CASSLRGSGGDTQYF. The chain has TRBV5-5 and TRBJ2-3, with 7 bases aligning to TRBD2. Germline V gives CDR1 SGHKS, CDR2 YYEKEE (reference sequence). J was trimmed by 5 bases and V by 2 bases; bases with no gene match: 8. The CDR3 is 15 residues long.

The CDR3 DNA reads as TGCGCCAGCAGCCTGAGTACTAACAATGAGCAGTTCTTC. Residues: CASSLSTNNEQFF. This chain links TRBV5-1 with TRBJ2-1; D not certain. The V gene lost 4 bases and the J gene lost 5 bases, with 10 bases spanning the gap. Germline lookup yields CDR1 SGHRS and CDR2 YFSETQ. There are 13 residues in the CDR3.

CDR3 DNA: TGTGCCAGCAGCTTGGTACCTAGGTACACTGAAGCTTTCTTT. It specifies CASSLVPRYTEAFF. The rearrangement joins TRBV11-2 to TRBJ1-1; D not certain. Germline CDR1 and CDR2: SGHAT and FQNNGV. The CDR3 is made up of 14 amino acids. Trimming took 3 bases from V and 3 from J, leaving 11 bases between them.

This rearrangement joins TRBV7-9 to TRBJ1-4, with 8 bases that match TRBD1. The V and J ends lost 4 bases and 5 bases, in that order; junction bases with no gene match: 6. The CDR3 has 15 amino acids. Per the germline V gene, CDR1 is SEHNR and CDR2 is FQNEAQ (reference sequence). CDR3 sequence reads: CASSSWDRQNEKLFF. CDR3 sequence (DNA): TGTGCCAGCAGCTCCTGGGACAGGCAAAATGAAAAACTGTTTTTT.

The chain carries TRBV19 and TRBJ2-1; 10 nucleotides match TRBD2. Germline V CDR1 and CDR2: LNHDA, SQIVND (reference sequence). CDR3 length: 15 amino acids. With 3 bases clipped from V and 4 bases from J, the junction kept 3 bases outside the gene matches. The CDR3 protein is CASSMSSGGYNEQFF. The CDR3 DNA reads TGTGCCAGTAGTATGTCTAGCGGGGGTTACAATGAGCAGTTCTTC.

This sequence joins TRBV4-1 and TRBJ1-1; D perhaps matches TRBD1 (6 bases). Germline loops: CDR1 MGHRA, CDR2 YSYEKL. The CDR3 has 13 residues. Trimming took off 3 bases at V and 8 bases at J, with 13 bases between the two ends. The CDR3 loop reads CASSHGTGREAFF. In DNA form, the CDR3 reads TGCGCCAGCAGCCATGGAACAGGGAGAGAAGCTTTCTTT.

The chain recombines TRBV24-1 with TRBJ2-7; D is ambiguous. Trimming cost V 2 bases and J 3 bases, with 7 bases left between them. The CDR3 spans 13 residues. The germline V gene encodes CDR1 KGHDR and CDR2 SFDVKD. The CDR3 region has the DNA TGTGCCACCAGTGATTCTTCGGGCTACGAGCAGTACTTC. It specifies CATSDSSGYEQYF.

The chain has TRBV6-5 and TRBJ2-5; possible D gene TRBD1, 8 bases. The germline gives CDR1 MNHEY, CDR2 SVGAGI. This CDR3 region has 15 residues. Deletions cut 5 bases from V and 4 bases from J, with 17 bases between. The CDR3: CASSTGGDSGETQYF. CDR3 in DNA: TGTGCCAGCAGTACAGGGGGGGACTCCGGAGAGACCCAGTACTTC.